This TCR beta chain was identified during a study of blood T cell repertoires in COVID-19. In the study overall: From T cells, B-cell-depleted T cells, or PBMCs came the material, which was cDNA or gDNA.

Germline V CDR1 and CDR2: DFQATT, SNEGSKA (reference sequence). The CDR3 has 11 residues. After removal of 1 base from V and 11 bases from J, the junction contained 1 base not matched to a gene. Per the study methods: Using reference gene primer amplification, nucleated cell counts were estimated. The repertoire was sequenced with immunoSEQ multiplex PCR; TCRdb's copy has only in-frame clones and lacks some. The V and J calls and the clone size are those of that table, but D and trimming were determined from the DNA. The sample lists around 250,000 clones; about 83% were seen once. Material for sequencing was peripheral blood. This chain connects TRBV20-1 to TRBJ1-1; 10 bases agree with TRBD1. This receptor was obtained from a man aged 25-40 years who had recovered from COVID-19. CDR3: CSARGQGAAFF. CDR3 nucleotide sequence: TGCAGTGCTAGAGGACAGGGGGCGGCTTTCTTT.